The source of this T cell receptor (beta chain) is a study of blood T cell repertoires in COVID-19. The CDR3 extends over 13 amino acids. Germline-derived CDR1 and CDR2 are LNHDA and SQIVND (reference sequence). With 6 bases clipped from V and 5 bases from J, the junction kept 6 bases outside the gene matches. Clones were sequenced by immunoSEQ multiplex PCR, and TCRdb holds only the in-frame ones, with some missing. Counted here are some 120,000 clones, less than 90% occurring once; the ten biggest clones make up approximately 2.3%. The source of this sequence is a man under 40 with acute or convalescent COVID-19. This chain connects TRBV19 to TRBJ1-1; 7 bases align to TRBD1. Sequenced input: peripheral blood. CDR3 sequence (DNA): TGTGCCAGTAGAGTAACAGGGGTTACTGAAGCTTTCTTT. Its translation: CASRVTGVTEAFF.